The 2 T cell receptor beta chains listed next were all sequenced from one sample in a study of beta chain features in type 1 diabetes. The study reverse transcribed the entire isolated RNA, so it sequenced expressed TCRB transcripts. TCRdb's table, derived via immunoSEQ multiplex PCR, lists solely in-frame clones and lacks some. The data show around 140,000 clones, more than 10% seen once. Study-wide findings and caveats: For Type 1 diabetes patients, all four CD4+ subsets carried TCRB CDR3s that were moderately but significantly shorter.

Their antigens are not known. Sequencing used central memory CD4+ T cells from blood. The receptors here all came from a man in his late teens or twenties with type 1 diabetes.

This clone has a handful of counts. Given a much more abundant clone one base away, this may be a read error. This chain connects TRBV4-1 to TRBJ2-4; D possibly matches TRBD1 or TRBD2 (6 bases each). The CDR3 covers 14 residues. Germline V lookup: CDR1 MGHRA, CDR2 YSYEKL. V lost 0 bases and J lost 7, with 10 bases in between. The CDR3 DNA reads as TGCGCCAGCAGCCAAGATGGGGGGCCCAACATTCAGTACTTC. Its protein is CASSQDGGPNIQYF.

In its sample, this clone was seen many times. The chain couples TRBV15 to TRBJ2-1; maybe TRBD1 (5 bases). Per the germline V gene, CDR1 is LNHNV and CDR2 is YYDKDF (reference sequence). This CDR3 is 17 amino acids long. The V end was cut by 0 bases, the J end by 4 bases, with 16 bases between. The CDR3: CATSRERPDKAYNEQFF. The DNA of the CDR3 is TGTGCCACCAGCAGAGAAAGACCGGACAAGGCGTACAATGAGCAGTTCTTC. Using reference TRBV15 and TRBJ2-1 for the parts outside the CDR3, the full variable domain is DAMVIQNPRYQVTQFGKPVTLSCSQTLNHNVMYWYQQKSSQAPKLLFHYYDKDFNNEADTPDNFQSRRPNTSFCFLDIRSPGLGDTAMYLCATSRERPDKAYNEQFFGPGTRLTVL.